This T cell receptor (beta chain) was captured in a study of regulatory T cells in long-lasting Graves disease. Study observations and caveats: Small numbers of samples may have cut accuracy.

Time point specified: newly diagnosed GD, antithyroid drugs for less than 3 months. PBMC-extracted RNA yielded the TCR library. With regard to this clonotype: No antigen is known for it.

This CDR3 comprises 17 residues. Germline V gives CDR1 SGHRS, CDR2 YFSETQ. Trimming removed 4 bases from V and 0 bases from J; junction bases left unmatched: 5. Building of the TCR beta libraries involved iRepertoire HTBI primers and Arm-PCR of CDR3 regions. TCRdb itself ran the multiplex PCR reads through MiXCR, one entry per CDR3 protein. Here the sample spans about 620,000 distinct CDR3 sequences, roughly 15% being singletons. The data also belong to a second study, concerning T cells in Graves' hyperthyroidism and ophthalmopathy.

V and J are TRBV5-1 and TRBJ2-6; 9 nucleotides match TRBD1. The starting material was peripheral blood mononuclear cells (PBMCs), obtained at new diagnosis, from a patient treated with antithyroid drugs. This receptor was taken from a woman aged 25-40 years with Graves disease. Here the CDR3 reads CASSTGQGSSGANVLTF. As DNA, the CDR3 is TGCGCCAGCAGCACGGGACAGGGAAGCTCTGGGGCCAACGTCCTGACTTTC.